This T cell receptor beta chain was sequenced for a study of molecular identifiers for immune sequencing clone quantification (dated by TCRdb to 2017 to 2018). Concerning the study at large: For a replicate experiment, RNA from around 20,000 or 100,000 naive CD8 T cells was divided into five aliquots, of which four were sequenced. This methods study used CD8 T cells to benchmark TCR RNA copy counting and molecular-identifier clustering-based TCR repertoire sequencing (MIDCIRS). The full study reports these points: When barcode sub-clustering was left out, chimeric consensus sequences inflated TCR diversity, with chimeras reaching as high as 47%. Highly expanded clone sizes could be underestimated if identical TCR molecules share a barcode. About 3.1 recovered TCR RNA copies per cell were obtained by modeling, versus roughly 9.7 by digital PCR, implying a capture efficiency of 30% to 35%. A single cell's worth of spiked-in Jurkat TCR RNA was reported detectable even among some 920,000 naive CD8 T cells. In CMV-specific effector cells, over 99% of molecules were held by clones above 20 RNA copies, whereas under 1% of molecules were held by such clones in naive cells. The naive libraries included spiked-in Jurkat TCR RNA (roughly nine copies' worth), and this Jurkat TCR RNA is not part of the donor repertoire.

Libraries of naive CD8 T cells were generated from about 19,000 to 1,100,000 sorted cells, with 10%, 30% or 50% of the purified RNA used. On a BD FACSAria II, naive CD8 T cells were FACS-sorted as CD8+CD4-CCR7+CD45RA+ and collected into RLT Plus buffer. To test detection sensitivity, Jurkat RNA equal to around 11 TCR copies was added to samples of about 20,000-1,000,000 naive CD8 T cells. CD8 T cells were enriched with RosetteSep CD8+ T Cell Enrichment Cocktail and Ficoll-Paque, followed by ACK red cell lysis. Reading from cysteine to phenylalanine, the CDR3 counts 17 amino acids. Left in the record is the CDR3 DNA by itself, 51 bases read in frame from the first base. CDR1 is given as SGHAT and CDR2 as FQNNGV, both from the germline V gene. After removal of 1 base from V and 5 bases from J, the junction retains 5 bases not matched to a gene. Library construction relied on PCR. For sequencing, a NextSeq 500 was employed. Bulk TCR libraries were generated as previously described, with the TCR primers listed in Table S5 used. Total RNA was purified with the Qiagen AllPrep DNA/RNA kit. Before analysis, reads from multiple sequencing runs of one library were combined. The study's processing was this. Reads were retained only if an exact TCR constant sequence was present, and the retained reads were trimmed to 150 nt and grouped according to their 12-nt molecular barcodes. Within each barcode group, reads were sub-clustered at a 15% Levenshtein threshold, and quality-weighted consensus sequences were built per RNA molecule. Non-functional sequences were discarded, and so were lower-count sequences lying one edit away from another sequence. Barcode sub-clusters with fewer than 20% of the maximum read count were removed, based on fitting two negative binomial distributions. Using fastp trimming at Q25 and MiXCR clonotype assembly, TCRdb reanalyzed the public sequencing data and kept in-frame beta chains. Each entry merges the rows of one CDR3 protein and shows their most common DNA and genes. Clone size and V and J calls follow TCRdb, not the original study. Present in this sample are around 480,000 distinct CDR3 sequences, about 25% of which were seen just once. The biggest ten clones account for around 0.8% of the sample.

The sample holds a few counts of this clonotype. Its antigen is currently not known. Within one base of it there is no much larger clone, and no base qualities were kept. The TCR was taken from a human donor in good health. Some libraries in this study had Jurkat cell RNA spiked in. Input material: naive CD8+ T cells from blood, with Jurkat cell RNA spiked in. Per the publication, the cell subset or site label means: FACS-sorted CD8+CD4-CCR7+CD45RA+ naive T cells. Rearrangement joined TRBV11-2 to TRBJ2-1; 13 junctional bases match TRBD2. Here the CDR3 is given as CASSLGTSGSGNNEQFF. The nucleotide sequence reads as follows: TGTGCCAGCAGCTTAGGGACTAGCGGGAGTGGCAACAATGAGCAGTTCTTC.